Below, 17 T cell receptor beta chains from the same sample are listed, as sequenced in a study of T-cell memory formation after mild COVID-19. Each CDR3 protein gets one entry after TCRdb re-called the 5' RACE reads with MiXCR. The data contain almost 550,000 distinct CDR3 sequences, roughly 21% of them singletons. Sequenced sample: PBMCs or a T cell subset sorted from them (not recorded which). Source of these receptors: an adult woman who had mild COVID-19 (a few samples of this study predate the infection). Cell type and time point are not known.

This clonotype occurred a few times. This chain uses TRBV2 with TRBJ2-1, with D maybe TRBD2 (6 bases). Trimming shortened V by 3 bases and J by 1 base, and 13 bases separated the two germline ends. The CDR3 length is 16 residues. Germline CDR1 SNHLY, CDR2 FYNNEI. In DNA form, the CDR3 reads TGTGCCAGCAGTGAGGAGGAGGGGAGATCCTACAATGAGCAGTTCTTC. Translation: CASSEEEGRSYNEQFF. The full variable domain, in which reference TRBV2 and TRBJ2-1 provide the parts outside the CDR3, is EPEVTQTPSHQVTQMGQEVILRCVPISNHLYFYWYRQILGQKVEFLVSFYNNEISEKSEIFDDQFSVERPDGSNFTLKIRSTKLEDSAMYFCASSEEEGRSYNEQFFGPGTRLTVL.

The sample holds a few counts of this clonotype. CDR3 loop: CASSGGLAGGRSSYNEQFF. Here the CDR3 DNA reads TGTGCCAGCAGTGGGGGACTAGCTGGAGGCCGAAGCTCCTACAATGAGCAGTTCTTC. The genes are TRBV12-3 or TRBV12-4 and TRBJ2-1; 9 bases align to TRBD2. The V segment lost 5 bases and the J segment 0 bases; nucleotides outside the gene matches: 14. This CDR3 has 19 amino acids.

This clonotype occurred a few times. This chain joins TRBV30 and TRBJ2-2; D is possibly TRBD2 (6 bases). The CDR3 contains 15 residues. Trimming pared 3 bases from V and 5 bases from J, leaving 16 bases between. Germline V gene lookup returns CDR1 GTSNPN and CDR2 SVGIG (reference sequence). The DNA for the CDR3 is TGTGCCTGGAGGGGGGGACTGATAAAAACCGGGGAGCTGTTTTTT. As protein: CAWRGGLIKTGELFF.

This clonotype was seen only a few times. This sequence joins TRBV12-3 or TRBV12-4 and TRBJ1-2; D perhaps matches TRBD1 (6 bases). The germline V and J ends were trimmed by 4 bases and 3 bases, with 15 bases remaining between them. CDR3 size: 15 residues. The CDR3 is CASSSGQPTYYGYTF. For the CDR3, the DNA is TGTGCCAGCAGTTCCGGACAGCCCACATACTATGGCTACACCTTC.

Only a few counts were recorded for this clonotype. V usage is TRBV21-1 and J usage is TRBJ2-7; the table's D call, TRBD2, was not checked against the DNA. TRBV21-1 represents a pseudogene. The CDR3 extends over 15 amino acids. Written as DNA, the CDR3 is TGTGCCGGCTTTCGAGGAGCGGGAGGGTCCTACGAGCAGTACTTC. Its translation: CAGFRGAGGSYEQYF.

V is TRBV4-1 and J is TRBJ2-2; no firm D call. Trimming shortened V by 1 base and J by 5 bases, and 11 bases separated the two germline ends. The V gene's germline CDR1 is MGHRA and CDR2 YSYEKL. CDR3 size: 15 residues. The CDR3 DNA reads as TGCGCCAGCAGCCAAGTGGGAAGCTGGACCGGGGAGCTGTTTTTT. It is translated as CASSQVGSWTGELFF.

For this clonotype: This sequence may be a read error, since a much larger clone differs from it by one base. The gene calls are TRBV7-9 and TRBJ1-1; D unresolved. The CDR3 length is 13 residues. The V gene lost 6 bases and the J gene lost 4 bases, with 12 bases spanning the gap. The germline CDR1 and CDR2 sequences are SEHNR and FQNEAQ (reference sequence). This CDR3 reads CASSNQWATEAFF. In nucleotides, the CDR3 is TGTGCCAGCAGTAATCAGTGGGCCACTGAAGCTTTCTTT.

This clonotype showed up just a few times. J is TRBJ2-1 and V is TRBV4-2; D tentatively reads TRBD1 or TRBD2 (5 bases each). This CDR3 has 14 amino acids. In germline, CDR1 is LGHNA, CDR2 YNFKEQ. V was cut by 0 bases and J by 5 bases, with 8 bases left in between. CDR3 residues: CASSQDRGDNEQFF. The CDR3 DNA reads as TGTGCCAGCAGCCAAGATAGAGGGGACAATGAGCAGTTCTTC.

The chain recombines TRBV12-3 or TRBV12-4 with TRBJ2-7; 10 bases fit TRBD1. The CDR3 loop spans 15 amino acids. Trimming at V came to 4 bases and at J to 5 bases, leaving 8 bases not matched to a gene. In DNA, the CDR3 is TGTGCCAGCAGTTCCCGACAGGGGGCCCTTGACGAGCAGTACTTC. Its protein is CASSSRQGALDEQYF.

This clonotype was seen a handful of times. V gene TRBV20-1 combines with J gene TRBJ2-3, with 7 bases aligning to TRBD2. From germline, CDR1 is DFQATT and CDR2 SNEGSKA (reference sequence). The CDR3 is 13 residues long. The ends lost 3 bases at V and 5 bases at J; junction bases unmatched: 5. CDR3 DNA: TGCAGTGCTAGGCCGGCGGGGGTAGATACGCAGTATTTT. This gives the protein CSARPAGVDTQYF.

This clonotype was detected a few times. The J gene is TRBJ1-3, the V gene TRBV6-5, with D maybe TRBD1 (5 bases). This CDR3 is built from 16 residues. From germline, CDR1 is MNHEY and CDR2 SVGAGI. Trimming shortened V by 4 bases and J by 0 bases, and 13 bases separated the two germline ends. CDR3 nucleotide sequence: TGTGCCAGCAGTTCCTTCGACAGTCTCTCTGGAAACACCATATATTTT. It encodes CASSSFDSLSGNTIYF.

This clonotype was seen a few times. This rearrangement joins TRBV6-1 to TRBJ2-1, with a possible D match to TRBD2 (5 bases). The V gene lost 8 bases and the J gene lost 6 bases, with 11 bases spanning the gap. Germline V gives CDR1 MNHNS, CDR2 SASEGT. The CDR3 runs to 12 residues. The CDR3 coding sequence is TGTGCCAGCGATAGGGAGTCCAATGAGCAGTTCTTC. It encodes CASDRESNEQFF.

The rearrangement joins TRBV19 to TRBJ2-7; 9 bases line up with TRBD1. The CDR3 is made up of 13 amino acids. The germline V gene has CDR1 LNHDA and CDR2 SQIVND (reference sequence). J lost 2 bases, V lost 7 bases, and 3 bases had no gene match. CDR3 DNA: TGTGCCAGTAAGAGACAGGGGGCCTACGAGCAGTACTTC. Translated: CASKRQGAYEQYF.

The chain carries TRBV5-1 and TRBJ1-2; TRBD1 matches at 7 bases. The J segment lost 4 bases and the V segment lost 4 bases, leaving 13 bases of the junction unmatched. The CDR3 is made up of 16 amino acids. Germline assignment: CDR1 SGHRS and CDR2 YFSETQ. CDR3 sequence reads: CASSAGTGALGYGYTF. The CDR3 coding sequence is TGCGCCAGCAGCGCCGGAACAGGGGCGCTTGGCTATGGCTACACCTTC.

This clonotype came up many times. The J gene is TRBJ2-1, the V gene TRBV25-1; no firm D call. CDR3 length: 15 residues. The V gene lost 3 bases and the J gene lost 2 bases, with 11 bases spanning the gap. The germline gives CDR1 MGHDK, CDR2 SYGVNS. For the CDR3, the DNA is TGTGCCAGCAGTGACCCTTCAGGCGCCTACAATGAGCAGTTCTTC. Protein sequence: CASSDPSGAYNEQFF.

The chain links TRBV20-1 to TRBJ1-1; tentatively, D is TRBD1 (6 bases). V lost 2 bases to trimming and J lost 2 bases, with 12 bases between them. The CDR3 length is 14 residues. Germline CDR1 reads DFQATT; CDR2 reads SNEGSKA (reference sequence). CDR3 sequence: CSARPGHLNTEAFF. Written as DNA, the CDR3 is TGCAGTGCTAGACCGGGACACCTAAACACTGAAGCTTTCTTT.

The chain employs TRBV4-3 and TRBJ1-4, with D perhaps matching TRBD1 (6 bases). The germline V and J ends were trimmed by 0 bases and 8 bases, with 19 bases remaining between them. The CDR3 is 17 residues long. Germline assignment: CDR1 LGHNA and CDR2 YSLEER. The CDR3 DNA is TGCGCCAGCAGCCAAGATTTAGGGGGTTATGGGAGAGAAAAACTGTTTTTT. It codes for CASSQDLGGYGREKLFF.